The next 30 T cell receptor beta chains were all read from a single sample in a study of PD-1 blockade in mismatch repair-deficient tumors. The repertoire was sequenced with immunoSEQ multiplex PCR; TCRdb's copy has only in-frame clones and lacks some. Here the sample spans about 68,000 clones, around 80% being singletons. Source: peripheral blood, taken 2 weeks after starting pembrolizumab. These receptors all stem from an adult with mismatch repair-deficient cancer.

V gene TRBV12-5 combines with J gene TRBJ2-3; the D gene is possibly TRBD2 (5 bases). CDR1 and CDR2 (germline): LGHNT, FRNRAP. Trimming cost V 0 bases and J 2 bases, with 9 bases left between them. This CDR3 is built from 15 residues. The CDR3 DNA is TGTGCTAGTGGTTTGGTAGTCGGGGACACAGATACGCAGTATTTT. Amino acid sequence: CASGLVVGDTDTQYF. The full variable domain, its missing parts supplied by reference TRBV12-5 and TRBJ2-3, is DARVTQTPRHKVTEMGQEVTMRCQPILGHNTVFWYRQTMMQGLELLAYFRNRAPLDDSGMPKDRFSAEMPDATLATLKIQPSEPRDSAVYFCASGLVVGDTDTQYFGPGTRLTVL.

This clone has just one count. The CDR3 here is CASSRRDRVTEAFF. The CDR3 DNA is TGTGCCAGCAGCCGCCGGGACAGGGTGACTGAAGCTTTCTTT. The rearrangement uses TRBV13 and TRBJ1-1, with 9 bases lining up with TRBD1. Germline CDR1 and CDR2: PRHDT and FYEKMQ (reference sequence). The CDR3 is 14 amino acids. With V trimmed by 5 bases and J by 5 bases, 6 bases remained unmatched.

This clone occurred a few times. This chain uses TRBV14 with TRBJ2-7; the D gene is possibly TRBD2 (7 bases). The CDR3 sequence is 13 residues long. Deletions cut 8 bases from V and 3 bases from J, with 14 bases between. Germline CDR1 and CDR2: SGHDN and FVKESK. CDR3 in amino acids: CASRRGGSYEQYF. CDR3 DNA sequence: TGTGCCAGCCGGAGGGGGGGCAGCTACGAGCAGTACTTC.

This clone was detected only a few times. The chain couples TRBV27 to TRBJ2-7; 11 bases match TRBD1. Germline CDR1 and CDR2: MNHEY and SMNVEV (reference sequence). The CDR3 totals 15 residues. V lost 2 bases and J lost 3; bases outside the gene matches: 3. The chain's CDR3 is CASSLGGTGGYEQYF. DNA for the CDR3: TGTGCCAGCAGTTTAGGCGGGACAGGGGGCTACGAGCAGTACTTC.

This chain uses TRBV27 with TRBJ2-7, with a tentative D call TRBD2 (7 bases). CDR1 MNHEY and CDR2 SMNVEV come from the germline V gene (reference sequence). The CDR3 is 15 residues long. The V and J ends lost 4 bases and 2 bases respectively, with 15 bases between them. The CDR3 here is CASSWEGGAPYEQYF. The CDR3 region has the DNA TGTGCCAGCAGTTGGGAGGGGGGGGCGCCCTACGAGCAGTACTTC.

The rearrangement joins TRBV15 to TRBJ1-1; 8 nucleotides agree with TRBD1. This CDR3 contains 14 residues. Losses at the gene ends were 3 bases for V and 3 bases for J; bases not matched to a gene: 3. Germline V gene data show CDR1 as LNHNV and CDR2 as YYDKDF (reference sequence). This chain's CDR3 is CATSRDRVDTEAFF. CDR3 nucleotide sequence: TGTGCCACCAGCAGGGACAGGGTGGACACTGAAGCTTTCTTT.

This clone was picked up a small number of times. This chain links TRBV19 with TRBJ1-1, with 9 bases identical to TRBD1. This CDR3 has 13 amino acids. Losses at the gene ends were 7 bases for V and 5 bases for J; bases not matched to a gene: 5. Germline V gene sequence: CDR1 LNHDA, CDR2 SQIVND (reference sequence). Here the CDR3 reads CASMETGGTEAFF. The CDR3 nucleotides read TGTGCCAGTATGGAGACAGGGGGAACTGAAGCTTTCTTT.

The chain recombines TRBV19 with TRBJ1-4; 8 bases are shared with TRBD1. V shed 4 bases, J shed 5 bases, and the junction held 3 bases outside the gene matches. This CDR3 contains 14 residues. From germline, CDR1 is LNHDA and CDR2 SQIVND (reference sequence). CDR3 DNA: TGTGCCAGTAGTAACCGGGACAGGAATGAAAAACTGTTTTTT. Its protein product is CASSNRDRNEKLFF.

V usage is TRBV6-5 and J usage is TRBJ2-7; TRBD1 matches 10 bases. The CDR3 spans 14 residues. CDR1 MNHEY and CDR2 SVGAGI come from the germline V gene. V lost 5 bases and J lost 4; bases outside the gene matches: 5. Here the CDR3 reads CASSLGQGVYEQYF. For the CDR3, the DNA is TGTGCCAGCAGTCTCGGACAGGGGGTATACGAGCAGTACTTC.

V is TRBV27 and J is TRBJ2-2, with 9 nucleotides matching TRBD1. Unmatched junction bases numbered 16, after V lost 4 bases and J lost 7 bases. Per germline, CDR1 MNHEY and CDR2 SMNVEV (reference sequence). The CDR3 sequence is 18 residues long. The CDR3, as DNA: TGTGCCAGCAGTTCCATATTAGCGGACAGGGGTAGAGTCGGGGAGCTGTTTTTT. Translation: CASSSILADRGRVGELFF.

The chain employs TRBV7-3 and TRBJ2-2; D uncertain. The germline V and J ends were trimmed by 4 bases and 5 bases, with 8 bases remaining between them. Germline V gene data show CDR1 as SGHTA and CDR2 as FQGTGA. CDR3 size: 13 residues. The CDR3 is CASSSYTTGELFF. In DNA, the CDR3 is TGTGCCAGCAGCTCATACACGACCGGGGAGCTGTTTTTT.

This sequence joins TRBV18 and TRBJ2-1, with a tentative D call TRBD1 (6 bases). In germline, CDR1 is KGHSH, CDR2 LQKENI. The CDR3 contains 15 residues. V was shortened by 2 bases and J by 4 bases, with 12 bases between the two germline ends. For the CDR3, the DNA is TGTGCCAGCTCACCAGAACAGGGCCTTTACAATGAGCAGTTCTTC. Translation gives CASSPEQGLYNEQFF.

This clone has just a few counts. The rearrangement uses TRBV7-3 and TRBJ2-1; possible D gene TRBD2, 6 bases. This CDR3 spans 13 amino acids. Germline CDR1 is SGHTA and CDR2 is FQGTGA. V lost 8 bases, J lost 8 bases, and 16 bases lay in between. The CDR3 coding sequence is TGTGCCAGCGCGGGACGGAGGTTCGATGAGCAGTTCTTC. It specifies CASAGRRFDEQFF.

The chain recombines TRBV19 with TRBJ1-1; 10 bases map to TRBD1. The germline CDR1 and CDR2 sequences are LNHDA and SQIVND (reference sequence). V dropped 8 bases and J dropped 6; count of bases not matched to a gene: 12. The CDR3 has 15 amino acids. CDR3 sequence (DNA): TGTGCCAGTGAAGAGGGGGACAGGGGTAAGCCTGAAGCTTTCTTT. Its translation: CASEEGDRGKPEAFF.

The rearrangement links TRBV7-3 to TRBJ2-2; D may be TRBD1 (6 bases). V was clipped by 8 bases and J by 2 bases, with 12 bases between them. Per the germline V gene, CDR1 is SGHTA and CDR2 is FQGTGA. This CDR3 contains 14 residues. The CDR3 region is CASRLDSNTGELFF. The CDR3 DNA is TGTGCCAGCCGACTGGACAGTAACACCGGGGAGCTGTTTTTT.

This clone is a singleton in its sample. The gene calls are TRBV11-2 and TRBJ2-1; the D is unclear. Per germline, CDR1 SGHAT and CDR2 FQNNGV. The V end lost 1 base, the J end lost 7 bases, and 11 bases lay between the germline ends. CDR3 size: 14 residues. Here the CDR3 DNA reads TGTGCCAGCAGCTTAGCTGGACCCTCAAATGAGCAGTTCTTC. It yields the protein CASSLAGPSNEQFF.

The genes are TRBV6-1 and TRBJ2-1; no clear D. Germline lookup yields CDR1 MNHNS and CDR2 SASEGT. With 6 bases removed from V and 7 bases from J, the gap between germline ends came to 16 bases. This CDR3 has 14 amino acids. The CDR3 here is CASRRVQEGNEQFF. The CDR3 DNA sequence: TGTGCCAGCAGACGGGTTCAGGAAGGTAATGAGCAGTTCTTC.

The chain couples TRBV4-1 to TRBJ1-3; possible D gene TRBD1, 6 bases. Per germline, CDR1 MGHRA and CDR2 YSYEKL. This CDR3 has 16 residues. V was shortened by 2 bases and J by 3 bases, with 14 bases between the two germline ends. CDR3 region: CASSQYEDSYGNTIYF. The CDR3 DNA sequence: TGCGCCAGCAGCCAATACGAGGACAGTTATGGAAACACCATATATTTT.

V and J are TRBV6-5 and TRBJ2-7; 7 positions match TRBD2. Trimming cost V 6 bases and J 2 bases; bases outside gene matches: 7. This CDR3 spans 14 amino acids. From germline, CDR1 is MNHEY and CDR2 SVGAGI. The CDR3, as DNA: TGTGCCAGCAGGCGAGGGGCGGGAGCCTACGAGCAGTACTTC. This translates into CASRRGAGAYEQYF.

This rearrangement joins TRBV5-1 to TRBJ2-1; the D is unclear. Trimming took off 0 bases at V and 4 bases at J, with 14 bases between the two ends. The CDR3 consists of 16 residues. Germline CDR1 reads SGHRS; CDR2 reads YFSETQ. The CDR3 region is CASSLVGAAGYNEQFF. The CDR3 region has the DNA TGCGCCAGCAGCTTGGTGGGTGCGGCTGGGTACAATGAGCAGTTCTTC.

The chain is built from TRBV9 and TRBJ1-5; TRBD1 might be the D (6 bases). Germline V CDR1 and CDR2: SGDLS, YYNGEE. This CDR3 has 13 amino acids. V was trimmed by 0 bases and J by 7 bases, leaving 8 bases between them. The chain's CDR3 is CASSVGDRQPQHF. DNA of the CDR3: TGTGCCAGCAGCGTAGGAGACAGGCAGCCCCAGCATTTT.

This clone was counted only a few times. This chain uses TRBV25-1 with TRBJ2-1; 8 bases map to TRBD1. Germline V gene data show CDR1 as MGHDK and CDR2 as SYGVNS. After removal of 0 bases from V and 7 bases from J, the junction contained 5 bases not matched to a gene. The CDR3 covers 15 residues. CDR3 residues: CASSEYRGLRNEQFF. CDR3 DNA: TGTGCCAGCAGTGAATACAGGGGGCTTAGAAATGAGCAGTTCTTC.

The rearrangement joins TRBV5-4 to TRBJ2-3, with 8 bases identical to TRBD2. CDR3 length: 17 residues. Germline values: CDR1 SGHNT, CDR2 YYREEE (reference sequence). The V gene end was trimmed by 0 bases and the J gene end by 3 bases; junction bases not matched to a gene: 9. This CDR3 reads CASSLDGSGMLTDTQYF. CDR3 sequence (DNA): TGTGCCAGCAGCTTGGATGGTAGCGGGATGCTAACAGATACGCAGTATTTT.

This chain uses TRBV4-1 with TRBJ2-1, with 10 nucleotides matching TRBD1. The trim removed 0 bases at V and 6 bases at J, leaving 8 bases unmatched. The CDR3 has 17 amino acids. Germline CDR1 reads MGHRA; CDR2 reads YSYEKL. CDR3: CASSQERFGDRGNEQFF. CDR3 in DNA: TGCGCCAGCAGCCAAGAAAGGTTCGGGGACAGGGGCAATGAGCAGTTCTTC.

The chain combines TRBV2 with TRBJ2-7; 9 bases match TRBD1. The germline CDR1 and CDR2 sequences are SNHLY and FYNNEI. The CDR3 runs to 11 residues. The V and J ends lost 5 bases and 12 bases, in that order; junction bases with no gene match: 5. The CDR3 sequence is CASSTGTGLYF. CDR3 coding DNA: TGTGCCAGCAGTACCGGGACAGGGTTGTACTTC.

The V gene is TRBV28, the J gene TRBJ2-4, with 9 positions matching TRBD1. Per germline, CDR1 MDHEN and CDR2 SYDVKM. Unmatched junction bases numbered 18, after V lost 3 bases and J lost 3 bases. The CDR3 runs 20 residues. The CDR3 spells CASSFTGGAFGGGGKNIQYF. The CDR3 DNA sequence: TGTGCCAGCAGTTTTACAGGGGGCGCCTTCGGGGGCGGAGGCAAAAACATTCAGTACTTC.

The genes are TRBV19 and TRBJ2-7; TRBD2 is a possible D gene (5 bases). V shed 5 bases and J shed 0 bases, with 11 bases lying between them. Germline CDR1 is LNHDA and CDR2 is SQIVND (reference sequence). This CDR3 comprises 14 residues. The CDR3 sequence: CASSGSGGSYEQYF. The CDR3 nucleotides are TGTGCCAGTAGTGGGAGCGGAGGCTCCTACGAGCAGTACTTC.

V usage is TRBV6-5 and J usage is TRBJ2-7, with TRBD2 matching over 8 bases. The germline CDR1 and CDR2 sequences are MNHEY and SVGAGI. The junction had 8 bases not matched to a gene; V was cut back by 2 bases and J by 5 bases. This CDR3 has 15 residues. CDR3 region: CASSYGGTSSHEQYF. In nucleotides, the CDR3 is TGTGCCAGCAGTTACGGCGGGACTAGTTCCCACGAGCAGTACTTC.

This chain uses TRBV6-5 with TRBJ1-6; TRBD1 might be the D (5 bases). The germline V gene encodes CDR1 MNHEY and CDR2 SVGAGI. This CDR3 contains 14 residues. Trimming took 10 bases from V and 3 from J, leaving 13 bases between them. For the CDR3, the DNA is TGTGCCACCAAGGGACGGGTCTATAATTCACCCCTCCACTTT. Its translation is CATKGRVYNSPLHF.

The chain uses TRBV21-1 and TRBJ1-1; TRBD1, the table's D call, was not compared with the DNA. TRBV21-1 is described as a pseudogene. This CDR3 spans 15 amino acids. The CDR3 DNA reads TGTGCCAGCAGCCGGGACAGGGGGCCGAACACTGAAGCTTTCTTT. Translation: CASSRDRGPNTEAFF.